A selection of T cell receptor beta chains follows, all from one sample in a study of T cell responses to AZD1222 COVID-19 vaccine. TCRdb keeps only in-frame clones here, not all; method: immunoSEQ multiplex PCR. The data hold 200,000 to 250,000 clones, with around 94% observed a single time. The specimen comprised peripheral blood, sampled 28 days after the second dose of the MenACWY control vaccine. These receptors all stem from an adult who received the MenACWY meningococcal vaccine as a control. Both conserved end residues are part of each CDR3.

J | V | CDR3
TRBJ1-1 | TRBV2 | CASSLDRGPEAFF
TRBJ2-7 | TRBV6-2/TRBV6-3 | CASSYGDSYEQYF
TRBJ2-3 | TRBV9 | CASSVVAGDTDTQYF
TRBJ1-1 | TRBV5-1 | CASSLAGTGGLGTEAFF
TRBJ2-2 | TRBV24-1 | CATSGRAVNTGELFF
TRBJ2-7 | TRBV4-3 | CASGNRGSYEQYF
TRBJ1-1 | TRBV6-2/TRBV6-3 | CASSQGAYTEAFF
TRBJ2-5 | TRBV6-1 | CASSDWRGGLETQYF
TRBJ1-2 | TRBV28 | CASSRGGATGYGYTF
TRBJ1-1 | TRBV28 | CASSLGRAVRNTEAFF
TRBJ1-1 | TRBV9 | CASSVGIGNTEAFF
TRBJ2-3 | TRBV27 | CASSLSKVGLAGGLSTDTQYF
TRBJ1-2 | TRBV6-5 | CASSPKGTGNYGYTF
TRBJ2-3 | TRBV28 | CASRGLSSTDTQYF
TRBJ1-6 | TRBV28 | CASSLRDPIPLHF
TRBJ2-1 | TRBV7-3 | CASSPAGVREGEQFF
TRBJ2-7 | TRBV7-2 | CASSLGGSGTYEQYF
TRBJ2-5 | TRBV27 | CASSLNAVQETQYF
TRBJ1-2 | TRBV28 | CASSFAAAGVNYGYTF
TRBJ2-1 | TRBV28 | CASSSWGLSSYNEQFF
TRBJ2-7 | TRBV27 | CASQNLAGGPYEQYF
TRBJ1-1 | TRBV27 | CASSLGRLGVEAFF
TRBJ1-6 | TRBV28 | CASSLGTGLNSPLHF